This T cell receptor (beta chain) was found in a study of T cells in Graves' hyperthyroidism and ophthalmopathy. Uncontrolled infection, other autoimmune disease, pregnancy or lactation disqualified patients from enrolment. Each diagnosis drew on symptoms, thyroxine, TRAb, thyroid ultrasound and orbital computed tomography findings. The authors obtained PBMCs from roughly 10 ml of fresh peripheral blood. What was amplified from RNA transcripts were TCR beta CDR3 regions. TCR CDR3 regions were first amplified by RT-PCR with HTBI primers. In TCRdb, the multiplex PCR reads were re-called with MiXCR into one record per CDR3 protein. This table has about 620,000 distinct CDR3 sequences, 15% to 20% appearing once. The sequencing sample was made of blood. This receptor was taken from a woman aged 25 to 39 with Graves' hyperthyroidism.

This CDR3 reads CASSQDSTQETQYF. CDR3 nucleotide sequence: TGTGCCAGCAGCCAAGACTCCACCCAAGAGACCCAGTACTTC. This sequence joins TRBV3-1 and TRBJ2-5; D not certain. Germline CDR1 reads LGHDT; CDR2 reads YNNKEL (reference sequence). The CDR3 is made up of 14 amino acids. With 0 bases removed from V and 1 base from J, the gap between germline ends came to 6 bases.